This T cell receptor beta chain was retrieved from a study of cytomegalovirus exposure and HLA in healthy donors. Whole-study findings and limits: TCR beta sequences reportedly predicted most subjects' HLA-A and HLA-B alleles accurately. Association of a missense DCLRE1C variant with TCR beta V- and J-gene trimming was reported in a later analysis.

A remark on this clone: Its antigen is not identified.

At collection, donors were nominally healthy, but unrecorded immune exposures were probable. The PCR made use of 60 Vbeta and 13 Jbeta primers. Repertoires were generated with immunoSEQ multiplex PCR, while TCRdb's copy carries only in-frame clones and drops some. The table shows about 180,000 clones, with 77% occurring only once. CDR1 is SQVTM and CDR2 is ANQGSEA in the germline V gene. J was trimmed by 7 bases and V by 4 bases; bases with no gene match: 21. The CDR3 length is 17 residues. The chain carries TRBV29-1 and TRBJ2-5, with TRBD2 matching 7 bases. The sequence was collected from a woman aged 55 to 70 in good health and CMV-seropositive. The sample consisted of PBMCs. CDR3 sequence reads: CSVARWRNTGTKGTQYF. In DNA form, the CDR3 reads TGCAGCGTTGCTAGATGGAGGAATACCGGGACTAAGGGGACCCAGTACTTC. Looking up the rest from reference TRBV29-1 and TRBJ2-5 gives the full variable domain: SAVISQKPSRDICQRGTSLTIQCQVDSQVTMMFWYRQQPGQSLTLIATANQGSEATYESGFVIDKFPISRPNLTFSTLTVSNMSPEDSSIYLCSVARWRNTGTKGTQYFGPGTRLLVL.